This T cell receptor beta chain was sequenced for a study of metastatic and nonmetastatic thyroid tumors. MiXCR was used by TCRdb to re-call the PCR reads. The sample contains about 25,000 clones, 20% to 25% of which appear only once. Germline trimming cut 5 bases from V and 7 bases from J; bases unmatched to any gene: 9. The CDR3 contains 14 residues. Germline V gene sequence: CDR1 SGHRS, CDR2 YFSETQ. No patient received treatment before thyroid surgery. The chain is built from TRBV5-1 and TRBJ1-1; TRBD1 agrees at 9 bases. The receptor comes from a male donor with papillary thyroid cancer or a benign thyroid nodule (not recorded which). Some clones in this sample may be carry-over from other donors' samples. The sequencing input was blood. DNA for the CDR3: TGCGCCAGCAGGTACTCGCGACAGGGGGATGAAGCTTTCTTT. Encoded protein: CASRYSRQGDEAFF.